Following are 27 T cell receptor beta chains from one sample sequenced in a study of T cells in Graves' hyperthyroidism and ophthalmopathy. Using RNA transcripts as the source, TCR beta CDR3 regions were amplified. First-round RT-PCR of the TCR CDR3 relied on the HTBI primer set. One entry per CDR3 protein, called by TCRdb with MiXCR from the multiplex PCR reads. The data contain fewer than 200,000 distinct CDR3 sequences, 9.4% of them singletons. What was sequenced was blood. The origin of the receptors is a woman aged 18 to 35 with Graves' hyperthyroidism that later progressed to Graves' ophthalmopathy.

This clonotype was seen more than once but under ten times. V gene TRBV6-5 combines with J gene TRBJ2-3, with D possibly matching TRBD2 (5 bases). Trimming stripped 2 bases from V and 2 bases from J, with 23 bases between. The CDR3 is 19 residues long. The germline V gene encodes CDR1 MNHEY and CDR2 SVGAGI. CDR3 region: CASSYLSEVVRYDTDTQYF. Here the CDR3 DNA reads TGTGCCAGCAGTTACCTTAGCGAGGTGGTACGGTATGACACAGATACGCAGTATTTT.

This clonotype was seen repeatedly, ten times or more. This chain joins TRBV7-9 and TRBJ2-7; D possibly corresponds to TRBD1 (6 bases). Germline V lookup: CDR1 SEHNR, CDR2 FQNEAQ (reference sequence). This CDR3 has 15 residues. Trimming took off 1 base at V and 2 bases at J, with 12 bases between the two ends. The CDR3 reads CASSLDPGVTYEQYF. The CDR3 DNA reads TGTGCCAGCAGCTTAGATCCAGGGGTTACCTACGAGCAGTACTTC.

Ten or more counts support this clonotype. The chain links TRBV6-1 to TRBJ1-5; 9 bases align to TRBD1. Germline values: CDR1 MNHNS, CDR2 SASEGT. There are 16 residues in the CDR3. V was clipped by 1 base and J by 3 bases; unmatched bases: 4. The CDR3 DNA sequence: TGTGCCAGCAGTGAAGGGGGACAGGGAGTCAATCAGCCCCAGCATTTT. This translates into CASSEGGQGVNQPQHF.

This clonotype was detected ten times or more. The chain links TRBV20-1 to TRBJ1-5; D unclear. The CDR3 contains 13 residues. Between the trimmed V and J ends, which lost 3 bases and 4 bases, there was a span of 10 bases. CDR1 DFQATT and CDR2 SNEGSKA come from the germline V gene (reference sequence). In DNA form, the CDR3 reads TGCAGTGCTAGTCTCCAGGATAATCAGCCCCAGCATTTT. Amino acids: CSASLQDNQPQHF.

The chain is built from TRBV27 and TRBJ1-2; D unclear. V was cut by 5 bases and J by 6 bases, with 19 bases left in between. The germline gives CDR1 MNHEY, CDR2 SMNVEV (reference sequence). The CDR3 is 15 residues long. Written as DNA, the CDR3 is TGTGCCAGCAGTGCCTCCCCCGTTATCCCTCATGGCTACACCTTC. Translation gives CASSASPVIPHGYTF.

This clonotype was found many times. The chain joins TRBV25-1 to TRBJ2-5, with no clear D. Germline assignment: CDR1 MGHDK and CDR2 SYGVNS. The CDR3 has 13 residues. Trimming removed 5 bases from V and 5 bases from J, with 12 bases in between. The CDR3 bases are TGTGCCAGCAGTACCTATGACGGGGAGACCCAGTACTTC. Translated: CASSTYDGETQYF.

This clonotype has a count of ten or more. The rearrangement joins TRBV6-1 to TRBJ1-1; no clear D gene. CDR3 length: 12 amino acids. Germline V lookup: CDR1 MNHNS, CDR2 SASEGT. V was clipped by 2 bases and J by 5 bases, with 6 bases between them. The CDR3 DNA sequence: TGTGCCAGCAGTGAACGGAGGACTGAAGCTTTCTTT. Residues: CASSERRTEAFF.

The table lists this clonotype with many counts. The chain uses TRBV6-6 and TRBJ2-7, with 8 bases fitting TRBD2. Germline V gene sequence: CDR1 MNHNY, CDR2 SVGAGI (reference sequence). V trimming: 2 bases; J trimming: 4 bases; junction bases outside the gene matches: 10. CDR3 size: 16 residues. The CDR3 nucleotides read TGTGCCAGCAGTTACCGAGGAGCGGGAGTCCCATACGAGCAGTACTTC. Its protein is CASSYRGAGVPYEQYF.

This clonotype has at least ten counts. The chain has TRBV3-1 and TRBJ2-7; possible D gene TRBD2, 7 bases. CDR1 is LGHDT, CDR2 YNNKEL, per germline (reference sequence). Trimming shortened V by 0 bases and J by 5 bases, and 14 bases separated the two germline ends. CDR3 length: 15 amino acids. CDR3 nucleotide sequence: TGTGCCAGCAGCCAAGATTGGGGGGGGCACGACGAGCAGTACTTC. Translating it yields CASSQDWGGHDEQYF.

This clonotype has more than one count but fewer than ten. The chain carries TRBV9 and TRBJ2-1; 11 bases are a match to TRBD2. The junction had 4 bases not matched to a gene; V was cut back by 1 base and J by 4 bases. This CDR3 is built from 16 residues. Germline V gene sequence: CDR1 SGDLS, CDR2 YYNGEE. CDR3 protein: CASSVISGGVYNEQFF. CDR3 in DNA: TGTGCCAGCAGCGTAATTAGCGGGGGGGTTTACAATGAGCAGTTCTTC.

There are many counts of this clonotype. CDR3: CSARDLQGDNSPLHF. In DNA form, the CDR3 reads TGCAGTGCTAGAGATCTTCAGGGGGATAATTCACCCCTCCACTTT. The chain has TRBV20-1 and TRBJ1-6; 7 bases align to TRBD1. The germline V gene encodes CDR1 DFQATT and CDR2 SNEGSKA (reference sequence). Trimming cost V 0 bases and J 5 bases; bases outside gene matches: 4. The length of the CDR3 is 15 residues.

This clonotype was seen many times. The chain links TRBV19 to TRBJ1-6; TRBD1 matches at 7 bases. The CDR3 length is 15 residues. The germline gives CDR1 LNHDA, CDR2 SQIVND (reference sequence). V lost 5 bases, J lost 11 bases, and 12 bases stayed unmatched. CDR3 sequence reads: CASSPPDITGAPLHF. The CDR3 bases are TGTGCCAGTAGTCCCCCGGACATCACAGGGGCACCCCTCCACTTT.

The CDR3 protein is CASSGGLAAYNEQFF. CDR3 bases: TGTGCCAGCAGTGGGGGACTAGCGGCTTACAATGAGCAGTTCTTC. The V and J genes are TRBV12-3 or TRBV12-4 and TRBJ2-1; 11 bases are a match to TRBD2. V lost 5 bases, J lost 4 bases, and 4 bases stayed unmatched. The CDR3 runs to 15 residues.

This clonotype was recorded many times. The chain uses TRBV11-2 and TRBJ2-1; maybe TRBD2 (5 bases). Germline CDR1 and CDR2: SGHAT and FQNNGV. The CDR3 loop spans 18 amino acids. The V end lost 0 bases, the J end lost 9 bases, and 24 bases lay between the germline ends. Here the CDR3 reads CASSLDIFRRMGIGEQFF. Here the CDR3 DNA reads TGTGCCAGCAGCTTAGATATTTTCAGGAGGATGGGTATCGGTGAGCAGTTCTTC.

Worth noting for this clonotype: Possible read error: a much larger clone is one base away. The chain links TRBV10-3 to TRBJ1-6, with 7 bases identical to TRBD1. The CDR3 sequence is 16 residues long. V trimming: 2 bases; J trimming: 9 bases; junction bases outside the gene matches: 10. Germline V gene sequence: CDR1 ENHRY, CDR2 SYGVKD. The CDR3 coding sequence is TGTGCCATCAGTGAGGGCGCAGGGGGTATGACTTCACCCCTCCACTTT. As protein: CAISEGAGGMTSPLHF.

This clonotype was counted many times. The V call is TRBV5-6, the J call TRBJ2-6; 8 bases are shared with TRBD1. Germline V gives CDR1 SGHDT, CDR2 YYEEEE. V was pared by 3 bases and J by 4 bases, with 3 bases of the junction left unmatched. The CDR3 spans 15 residues. The CDR3 DNA sequence: TGTGCCAGCAGCTCCACAGGGGGAGGGGCCAACGTCCTGACTTTC. Its protein product is CASSSTGGGANVLTF.

This clonotype was counted ten times or more. The rearrangement joins TRBV7-9 to TRBJ2-1, with 8 bases aligning to TRBD2. The CDR3 is 15 amino acids. The J segment lost 7 bases and the V segment lost 2 bases, leaving 7 bases of the junction unmatched. Germline CDR1 reads SEHNR; CDR2 reads FQNEAQ (reference sequence). CDR3 in DNA: TGTGCCAGCAGCTTAATGGAGGGACTAGGAAATGAGCAGTTCTTC. Protein product: CASSLMEGLGNEQFF.

The sample holds many counts of this clonotype. The chain employs TRBV20-1 and TRBJ2-1, with unresolved D. CDR3 length: 16 residues. V was cut by 3 bases and J by 7 bases, with 22 bases left in between. Germline CDR1 reads DFQATT; CDR2 reads SNEGSKA (reference sequence). CDR3 in amino acids: CSASSSLVGYSNEQFF. Written as DNA, the CDR3 is TGCAGTGCTAGCTCCTCCCTAGTCGGTTACTCTAATGAGCAGTTCTTC.

This clonotype showed up many times. The chain couples TRBV20-1 to TRBJ1-2; 8 positions match TRBD1. CDR1 DFQATT and CDR2 SNEGSKA come from the germline V gene (reference sequence). This CDR3 comprises 12 residues. V was clipped by 6 bases and J by 4 bases; unmatched bases: 4. For the CDR3, the DNA is TGCAGTGCCAAGGACAGGGCCTATGGCTACACCTTC. Its translation: CSAKDRAYGYTF.

This clonotype occurred many times. The chain carries TRBV10-1 and TRBJ2-1; a weak D match, TRBD2 (6 bases). Germline CDR1 reads WNHNN; CDR2 reads SYGVQD (reference sequence). CDR3 length equals 15 residues. The V end was cut by 2 bases, the J end by 8 bases, with 16 bases between. CDR3 DNA sequence: TGCGCCAGCAGTGAGCGGGGAGGCAAGAGACATGAGCAGTTCTTC. This sequence encodes CASSERGGKRHEQFF.

The table lists this clonotype with a few counts. CDR3 protein: CAISDITDTQYF. DNA for the CDR3: TGTGCCATCAGTGATATCACAGATACGCAGTATTTT. This sequence joins TRBV10-3 and TRBJ2-3; D is unclear. This CDR3 contains 12 residues. V was clipped by 3 bases and J by 2 bases, with 3 bases between them. The germline gives CDR1 ENHRY, CDR2 SYGVKD.

This clonotype has a count of ten or more. The rearrangement links TRBV7-3 to TRBJ2-2; TRBD2 agrees at 7 bases. CDR1 SGHTA and CDR2 FQGTGA come from the germline V gene. V gave up 3 bases and J gave up 1 base; unmatched junction bases: 2. The CDR3 covers 15 residues. The CDR3 nucleotides are TGTGCCAGCAGCTTGGGCGGGGGGAACACCGGGGAGCTGTTTTTT. Protein: CASSLGGGNTGELFF.

In regard to this clonotype: A much larger clone sits a single nucleotide away, making a read error possible. The chain recombines TRBV6-1 with TRBJ2-5; tentatively, D is TRBD1 or TRBD2 (5 bases each). CDR1 is MNHNS and CDR2 is SASEGT in the germline V gene. V was shortened by 7 bases and J by 5 bases, with 20 bases between the two germline ends. CDR3 length equals 15 residues. The CDR3 region has the DNA TGTGCCAGCACCCTATCCCGGGGCAAAGCGGAGACCCAGTACTTC. It codes for CASTLSRGKAETQYF.

In this sample, this clonotype turned up many times. The chain combines TRBV6-5 with TRBJ1-1; D remains ambiguous. V gave up 2 bases and J gave up 0 bases, with 10 bases separating them. This CDR3 region has 15 residues. The germline gives CDR1 MNHEY, CDR2 SVGAGI. Here the CDR3 reads CASSYDRIMNTEAFF. The CDR3 nucleotides read TGTGCCAGCAGTTACGATAGGATCATGAACACTGAAGCTTTCTTT.

This clonotype has a count of ten or more. The chain links TRBV2 to TRBJ2-6; no reliable D call. The germline gives CDR1 SNHLY, CDR2 FYNNEI. Trimming left V 7 bases short and J 0 bases short, with 16 bases between. The CDR3 runs 17 residues. CDR3 loop: CASTKSLRASGANVLTF. The CDR3 DNA reads as TGTGCCAGCACTAAATCACTCCGGGCCTCTGGGGCCAACGTCCTGACTTTC.

For this clonotype: This may come from a read error, since a much larger clone is one base off. Likely a read error: the CDR3 ends without its conserved phenylalanine or tryptophan. The chain carries TRBV19 and TRBJ1-5; D gene ambiguous. Germline V gene lookup returns CDR1 LNHDA and CDR2 SQIVND (reference sequence). V was pared by 1 base and J by 2 bases, with 9 bases between. There are 15 residues in the CDR3. The CDR3 protein is CASSIATLGNQPQHS. The DNA for the CDR3 is TGTGCCAGTAGTATAGCCACCTTAGGCAATCAGCCCCAGCATTCT.

The table lists this clonotype with many counts. The chain joins TRBV6-2 or TRBV6-3 to TRBJ2-3; 7 bases are shared with TRBD1. CDR3 length equals 15 residues. Per germline, CDR1 MNHEY and CDR2 SVGEGT. V dropped 6 bases and J dropped 0; count of bases not matched to a gene: 6. CDR3 DNA sequence: TGTGCCAGCAGCCCCGGGACAGCTAGCACAGATACGCAGTATTTT. It specifies CASSPGTASTDTQYF.